The clone carrying this T cell receptor (beta chain) was observed at least ten times. Its antigen is currently unknown. This specimen belongs to a study of CD8 T cells in ankylosing spondylitis. The germline V and J ends were trimmed by 5 bases and 2 bases, with 10 bases remaining between them. Germline CDR1 is SEHNR and CDR2 is FQNEAQ (reference sequence). This CDR3 is built from 13 residues. Notes on the study in general: Previous work reported some of these motif variants in the synovial fluid and blood of reactive arthritis. Researchers reportedly found disease-linked clones significantly enriched in matched ankylosing spondylitis synovial fluid. In ankylosing spondylitis blood, a motif of about eight highly homologous TCR beta variants appeared characteristic.

5'-RACE, quantitative and with molecular barcodes, yielded the TCR beta libraries. TCRdb recomputed calls from the 5' RACE reads with MiXCR, one row per CDR3 protein. The data hold 700,000 or so distinct CDR3 sequences, with over 15% observed a single time. This rearrangement joins TRBV7-9 to TRBJ2-7; TRBD1 might be the D (5 bases). The sample consisted of blood, either unsorted or a sorted T cell fraction (not recorded which). The source of this sequence is a male donor with ankylosing spondylitis. Here the CDR3 DNA reads TGTGCCAGCAGCATAGACAGTACCTACGAGCAGTACTTC. It specifies CASSIDSTYEQYF.